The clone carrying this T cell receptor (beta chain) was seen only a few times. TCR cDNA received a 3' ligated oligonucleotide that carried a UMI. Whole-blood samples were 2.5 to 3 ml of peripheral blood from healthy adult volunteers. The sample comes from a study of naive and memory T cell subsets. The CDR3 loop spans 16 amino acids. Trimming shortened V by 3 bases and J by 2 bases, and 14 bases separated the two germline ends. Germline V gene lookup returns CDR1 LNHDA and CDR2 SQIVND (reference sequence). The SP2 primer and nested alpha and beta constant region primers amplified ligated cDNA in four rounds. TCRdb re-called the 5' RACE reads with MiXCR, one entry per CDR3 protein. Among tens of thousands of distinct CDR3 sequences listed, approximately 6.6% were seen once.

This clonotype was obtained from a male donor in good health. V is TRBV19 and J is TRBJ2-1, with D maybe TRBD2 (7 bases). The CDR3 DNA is TGTGCCAGTAGTATCAAGGGGGGGCCAACCTACAATGAGCAGTTCTTC. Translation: CASSIKGGPTYNEQFF. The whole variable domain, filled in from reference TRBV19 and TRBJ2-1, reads DGGITQSPKYLFRKEGQNVTLSCEQNLNHDAMYWYRQDPGQGLRLIYYSQIVNDFQKGDIAEGYSVSREKKESFPLTVTSAQKNPTAFYLCASSIKGGPTYNEQFFGPGTRLTVL.